This record concerns one TCR beta chain sequence. These data originate in a study of blood T cells in healthy people across ages. J lost 6 bases, V lost 5 bases, and 7 bases had no gene match. The CDR3 loop spans 13 amino acids. Looked up from germline, CDR1 is MGHDK and CDR2 is SYGVNS. It was with a sample-barcoded 5' primer and a J-beta primer mix that a second PCR of roughly 7 to 11 cycles was run. MiXCR was run by TCRdb on the 5' RACE reads, yielding one entry per CDR3 protein. The sample has some 1.4 million distinct CDR3 sequences, around 42% seen once; the top ten hold less than 8%. The receptor was derived from a woman between 18 and 29 years old in good health. The V and J genes are TRBV25-1 and TRBJ2-7; 7 positions match TRBD2. Sample: blood. The CDR3 region has the DNA TGTGCCAGCAGTCAAGCGGGAAGTGTCGAGCAGTACTTC. Translated: CASSQAGSVEQYF.